The next 20 T cell receptor beta chains were all read from a single sample in a study of CD8+ T cells in alopecia areata. Extracted from the samples, RNA was reverse transcribed into cDNA to serve as the sequencing template. Sequenced by immunoSEQ multiplex PCR; TCRdb stores in-frame clones only, minus some. The sample has 85,000 to 95,000 clones; about two thirds are singletons. Treatment defined: oral pan-JAK inhibitor, 5-10 mg twice daily. This specimen was CD8+ T cells sorted from blood, taken at approximately week 45, from a patient treated with tofacitinib. The receptors shown here come from a human donor with alopecia areata.

The chain uses TRBV11-2 and TRBJ2-2, with a possible D match to TRBD2 (5 bases). Trimming stripped 1 base from V and 5 bases from J, with 8 bases between. There are 14 residues in the CDR3. The germline V gene has CDR1 SGHAT and CDR2 FQNNGV. CDR3 DNA sequence: TGTGCCAGCAGCTTAGTCACGGGGACCGGGGAGCTGTTTTTT. Translating it yields CASSLVTGTGELFF.

This chain joins TRBV6-5 and TRBJ2-1, with TRBD2 identical over 8 bases. Germline V lookup: CDR1 MNHEY, CDR2 SVGAGI. V gave up 5 bases and J gave up 2 bases; unmatched junction bases: 5. The CDR3 loop spans 15 amino acids. CDR3 coding DNA: TGTGCCAGCAGTCATACCGGGGGGGCCTACAATGAGCAGTTCTTC. It translates to CASSHTGGAYNEQFF.

The genes are TRBV7-9 and TRBJ2-1, with 14 bases lining up with TRBD2. CDR3 length: 17 residues. Germline CDR1 reads SEHNR; CDR2 reads FQNEAQ (reference sequence). V shed 5 bases and J 5 bases; nucleotides not matched to a gene: 8. This chain's CDR3 is CASSPRTSGGIDNEQFF. The CDR3 nucleotides read TGTGCCAGCAGCCCACGGACTAGCGGGGGGATAGACAATGAGCAGTTCTTC. The variable domain in full, with the rest retrieved from reference TRBV7-9 and TRBJ2-1, is DTGVSQNPRHKITKRGQNVTFRCDPISEHNRLYWYRQTLGQGPEFLTYFQNEAQLEKSRLLSDRFSAERPKGSFSTLEIQRTEQGDSAMYLCASSPRTSGGIDNEQFFGPGTRLTVL.

This chain uses TRBV19 with TRBJ2-7; unclear D gene. This CDR3 has 13 residues. From germline, CDR1 is LNHDA and CDR2 SQIVND (reference sequence). Trimming removed 3 bases from V and 3 bases from J, with 9 bases in between. The CDR3 sequence is CASSISLNYEQYF. DNA for the CDR3: TGTGCCAGTAGTATCTCCCTAAACTACGAGCAGTACTTC.

The gene calls are TRBV9 and TRBJ2-2, with TRBD2 matching 7 bases. The CDR3 contains 16 residues. Trimming removed 1 base from V and 0 bases from J; junction bases left unmatched: 3. The V gene's germline CDR1 is SGDLS and CDR2 YYNGEE. The CDR3 DNA is TGTGCCAGCAGCGTAAATGCGGGGGCGAACACCGGGGAGCTGTTTTTT. Translation: CASSVNAGANTGELFF.

The chain recombines TRBV14 with TRBJ1-2; unclear D gene. Per the germline V gene, CDR1 is SGHDN and CDR2 is FVKESK. V shed 1 base and J shed 5 bases, with 8 bases lying between them. CDR3 length equals 13 residues. The CDR3 DNA follows: TGTGCCAGCAGCCAAGGGAGGAAATATGGCTACACCTTC. Its translation is CASSQGRKYGYTF.

This chain uses TRBV27 with TRBJ2-7; D not resolved. Per germline, CDR1 MNHEY and CDR2 SMNVEV (reference sequence). The germline V and J ends were trimmed by 7 bases and 2 bases, with 12 bases remaining between them. This CDR3 has 13 amino acids. For the CDR3, the DNA is TGTGCCAGCAATTTTAGCCTAGCCTACGAGCAGTACTTC. As protein: CASNFSLAYEQYF.

The J gene is TRBJ1-2, the V gene TRBV5-1, with D possibly matching TRBD1 (6 bases). This CDR3 contains 13 residues. The V end lost 4 bases, the J end lost 4 bases, and 11 bases lay between the germline ends. Germline lookup yields CDR1 SGHRS and CDR2 YFSETQ. The CDR3 DNA reads as TGCGCCAGCAGCCCCGGACAGATCTATGGCTACACCTTC. This codes for CASSPGQIYGYTF.

A few counts support this clone. V is TRBV19 and J is TRBJ2-1, with 7 bases aligning to TRBD1. V shed 5 bases, J shed 8 bases, and the junction held 9 bases outside the gene matches. The CDR3 is 14 residues long. CDR1 and CDR2 (germline): LNHDA, SQIVND (reference sequence). The CDR3 spells CASSVRQGSDEQFF. The CDR3 DNA sequence: TGTGCCAGTAGTGTTCGACAGGGTAGCGATGAGCAGTTCTTC.

As concerns this clone: This CDR3 is also generated by other DNA sequences in the sample. The chain is built from TRBV13 and TRBJ1-2; 8 positions match TRBD1. This CDR3 is built from 13 residues. Germline V gene data show CDR1 as PRHDT and CDR2 as FYEKMQ (reference sequence). With V trimmed by 5 bases and J by 8 bases, 7 bases remained unmatched. The CDR3 region is CASSPGQGGGYTF. DNA for the CDR3: TGTGCCAGCAGCCCAGGACAGGGCGGCGGCTACACCTTC. The complete variable domain, with remaining parts taken from reference TRBV13 and TRBJ1-2, reads AAGVIQSPRHLIKEKRETATLKCYPIPRHDTVYWYQQGPGQDPQFLISFYEKMQSDKGSIPDRFSAQQFSDYHSELNMSSLELGDSALYFCASSPGQGGGYTFGSGTRLTVV.

This clone was recorded a few times. The genes are TRBV7-2 and TRBJ2-7, with D possibly TRBD2 on 6 matching bases. The CDR3 runs to 14 residues. V was trimmed by 7 bases and J by 2 bases, leaving 15 bases between them. Germline V CDR1 and CDR2: SGHTA, FQGNSA. Written as DNA, the CDR3 is TGTGCCAGCACCTGGAGGGATCGGGCCTACGAGCAGTACTTC. It specifies CASTWRDRAYEQYF.

This rearrangement joins TRBV15 to TRBJ2-5; D gene uncertain. V lost 1 base, J lost 5 bases, and 14 bases lay in between. CDR3 length: 15 amino acids. Germline CDR1 is LNHNV and CDR2 is YYDKDF (reference sequence). CDR3 sequence: CATSRAGPTTETQYF. DNA for the CDR3: TGTGCCACCAGCAGAGCTGGACCAACTACGGAGACCCAGTACTTC.

The genes are TRBV29-1 and TRBJ1-3; D gene unclear. V dropped 4 bases and J dropped 3 bases, with 7 bases sitting between them. Per germline, CDR1 SQVTM and CDR2 ANQGSEA. The CDR3 covers 12 residues. The CDR3: CSVVGSGNTIYF. The CDR3 nucleotides read TGCAGCGTTGTCGGCAGTGGAAACACCATATATTTT.

This chain uses TRBV7-9 with TRBJ2-5, with D perhaps matching TRBD2 (5 bases). The germline V and J ends were trimmed by 1 base and 5 bases, with 11 bases remaining between them. CDR1 and CDR2 (germline): SEHNR, FQNEAQ (reference sequence). The CDR3 length is 14 residues. In DNA form, the CDR3 reads TGTGCCAGCAGCTTAGATGGGAGCGGCGAGACCCAGTACTTC. Residues: CASSLDGSGETQYF.

This clone was seen more than once but under ten times. The V and J genes are TRBV25-1 and TRBJ2-7, with TRBD1 identical over 9 bases. Germline lookup yields CDR1 MGHDK and CDR2 SYGVNS. CDR3 length equals 18 residues. The J segment lost 2 bases and the V segment lost 4 bases, leaving 15 bases of the junction unmatched. CDR3 sequence reads: CASSGRQGGPQGTYEQYF. In DNA, the CDR3 is TGTGCCAGCAGTGGACGACAGGGGGGCCCTCAAGGGACCTACGAGCAGTACTTC.

The J gene is TRBJ1-4, the V gene TRBV4-3; 8 nucleotides match TRBD1. Germline V gives CDR1 LGHNA, CDR2 YSLEER. This CDR3 is built from 15 residues. The V segment lost 4 bases and the J segment 4 bases; nucleotides outside the gene matches: 5. As DNA, the CDR3 is TGCGCCAGCAGCCTAAAAGACAGGGGTAATGAAAAACTGTTTTTT. Its protein is CASSLKDRGNEKLFF.

The rearrangement uses TRBV7-2 and TRBJ1-2, with D possibly being TRBD1 (5 bases). The germline V and J ends were trimmed by 3 bases and 5 bases, with 7 bases remaining between them. Germline V CDR1 and CDR2: SGHTA, FQGNSA. The CDR3 spans 12 residues. The CDR3 loop is CASSFRQYGYTF. In nucleotides, the CDR3 is TGTGCCAGCAGCTTCCGACAGTATGGCTACACCTTC.

The genes are TRBV27 and TRBJ1-2, with unresolved D. V lost 5 bases and J lost 6, with 13 bases in between. The CDR3 has 13 residues. Per the germline V gene, CDR1 is MNHEY and CDR2 is SMNVEV (reference sequence). CDR3 in amino acids: CASSPGLGDGYTF. The CDR3 DNA reads as TGTGCCAGCAGTCCAGGATTGGGCGATGGCTACACCTTC.

The gene calls are TRBV11-2 and TRBJ2-6, with D hard to call. The germline V and J ends were trimmed by 0 bases and 2 bases, with 5 bases remaining between them. The CDR3 is 15 residues long. Per the germline V gene, CDR1 is SGHAT and CDR2 is FQNNGV. CDR3: CASSLESPGANVLTF. Here the CDR3 DNA reads TGTGCCAGCAGCTTAGAATCCCCTGGGGCCAACGTCCTGACTTTC. Filled out from reference TRBV11-2 and TRBJ2-6, the complete variable domain reads EAGVAQSPRYKIIEKRQSVAFWCNPISGHATLYWYQQILGQGPKLLIQFQNNGVVDDSQLPKDRFSAERLKGVDSTLKIQPAKLEDSAVYLCASSLESPGANVLTFGAGSRLTVL.

The chain is built from TRBV7-9 and TRBJ2-1, with 12 bases that match TRBD2. J lost 0 bases, V lost 5 bases, and 8 bases had no gene match. This CDR3 spans 18 amino acids. The germline V gene encodes CDR1 SEHNR and CDR2 FQNEAQ (reference sequence). CDR3: CASSPTSGGQSSYNEQFF. The CDR3 region has the DNA TGTGCCAGCAGCCCGACTAGCGGGGGCCAGAGCTCCTACAATGAGCAGTTCTTC.